This is a list of T cell receptor beta chains from one sample in a study of blood T cell repertoires in COVID-19. Generated by immunoSEQ multiplex PCR, the TCRdb table keeps only in-frame clones and is missing some. The table includes 240,000 or so clones, approximately 91% detected once. The sequenced sample consisted of peripheral blood. The source is a woman between 25 and 40 years old with acute or convalescent COVID-19. CDR3s include the opening cysteine and the closing phenylalanine or tryptophan. A D gene is named only where the DNA matches it firmly. Only part of the rows carry a size: once, few, many, or a class if the clone is expanded.

v_gene,j_gene,abundance,d_gene,CDR3nt,CDR3aa
TRBV12-2,TRBJ1-1,NA,NA,TGTGCAAGTCGCTTAGACGATAGCCGGATTGCGACTGAAGCTTTCTTT,CASRLDDSRIATEAFF
TRBV6-5,TRBJ2-7,NA,TRBD2,TGTGCCAGCAGCATGCCGGGACTAGCTTCCTACGAGCAGTACTTC,CASSMPGLASYEQYF
TRBV6-5,TRBJ1-6,NA,NA,TGTGCCAGCAGTTACTCGCGGCAGAATAATTCACCCCTCCACTTT,CASSYSRQNNSPLHF
TRBV29-1,TRBJ2-1,NA,TRBD2,TGCAGCGGGGTAGCGGGAGGGGATGAGCAGTTCTTC,CSGVAGGDEQFF
TRBV7-2,TRBJ1-5,NA,TRBD1,TGTGCCAGCAGCTCCTACCCGCGGGGACAGCACAATCAGCCCCAGCATTTT,CASSSYPRGQHNQPQHF
TRBV7-2,TRBJ2-5,NA,TRBD1,TGTGCCAGCAGCATGGGACAGGGATCAAGAGGAACCCAGTACTTC,CASSMGQGSRGTQYF
TRBV7-2,TRBJ2-1,NA,TRBD2,TGTGCCAGCAGCTTAGAAGGACCGGGGGGTGAGCAGTTCTTC,CASSLEGPGGEQFF
TRBV7-9,TRBJ2-1,NA,TRBD2,TGTGCCAGCAGCACTAGCGGGAGATTGTACAATGAGCAGTTCTTC,CASSTSGRLYNEQFF
TRBV7-9,TRBJ1-2,NA,NA,TGTGCCAGCAGCCTGGGGCAGGTGATGCATGGCTACACCTTC,CASSLGQVMHGYTF
TRBV9,TRBJ2-7,NA,TRBD1,TGTGCCAGCAGCCCTCCCGGGACAGGGAGCTCCTACGAGCAGTACTTC,CASSPPGTGSSYEQYF
TRBV29-1,TRBJ1-2,NA,TRBD1,TGCAGCGTGGGGGGGACAGGCCTTAACTATGGCTACACCTTC,CSVGGTGLNYGYTF
TRBV12-3/TRBV12-4,TRBJ2-1,NA,NA,TGTGCCAGCAGTTTGAGGGTCACTGAGCAGTTCTTC,CASSLRVTEQFF
TRBV7-2,TRBJ2-5,NA,TRBD2,TGTGCCAGCAGCTTAATGGCGGGAGTCGTGGAGACCCAGTACTTC,CASSLMAGVVETQYF
TRBV27,TRBJ1-1,NA,NA,TGTGCCCCCTGGAGGAACACTGAAGCTTTCTTT,CAPWRNTEAFF
TRBV6-5,TRBJ2-7,once,NA,TGTGCCAGCAGTTCCACGACACTCTCCTACGAGCAGTACTTC,CASSSTTLSYEQYF
TRBV27,TRBJ1-2,NA,NA,TGTGCCAGCAGGAGAGTTGTGGGGGGTAACTATGGCTACACCTTC,CASRRVVGGNYGYTF
TRBV6-2/TRBV6-3,TRBJ2-1,NA,TRBD2,TGTGCCAGCAGTCGCCAGAGGACTAGCGGGCATCAACACAATGAGCAGTTCTTC,CASSRQRTSGHQHNEQFF
TRBV7-2,TRBJ2-3,NA,NA,TGTGCCAGCAGCTTAGGTCTACGGCAGGCCACAGATACGCAGTATTTT,CASSLGLRQATDTQYF
TRBV19,TRBJ1-1,NA,NA,TGTGCCAGTAGTATAGCCCAGACAGGGAACACTGAAGCTTTCTTT,CASSIAQTGNTEAFF
TRBV19,TRBJ2-1,NA,TRBD1,TGTGCCAGTAGTATAAACAGGGGGGTTGGTGAGCAGTTCTTC,CASSINRGVGEQFF
TRBV28,TRBJ1-6,NA,TRBD1,TGTGCCAGCAGTTTATCTAACAGGGGTTCACCCCTCCACTTT,CASSLSNRGSPLHF
TRBV4-3,TRBJ2-2,NA,NA,TGCGCCAGCAGCCAAGACTCATACGGGAGTGGTCTTAACGGGGAGCTGTTTTTT,CASSQDSYGSGLNGELFF
TRBV29-1,TRBJ1-2,NA,NA,TGCAGCGTTGAAGATCCGGAGGAACACTATGGCTACACCTTC,CSVEDPEEHYGYTF
TRBV7-2,TRBJ2-1,NA,NA,TGTGCCAGCAGCTTAGCCGCGGGGTACTACAATGAGCAGTTCTTC,CASSLAAGYYNEQFF
TRBV27,TRBJ2-1,few,TRBD2,TGTGCCAGCAGTTTTAGGGGACTAGCGGGATACTCCTACAATGAGCAGTTCTTC,CASSFRGLAGYSYNEQFF
TRBV6-5,TRBJ1-5,NA,TRBD1,TGTGCCAGCACCCAGGGGGCGAGCAATCAGCCCCAGCATTTT,CASTQGASNQPQHF
TRBV6-2/TRBV6-3,TRBJ1-2,NA,NA,TGTGCCAGCAGCCCGAGGCCCTGGGGCTACACCTTC,CASSPRPWGYTF
TRBV7-2,TRBJ1-2,NA,NA,TGTGCCAGCAGCTTCGGGGGAGACTATGGCTACACCTTC,CASSFGGDYGYTF
TRBV7-9,TRBJ1-1,NA,NA,TGTGCCAGCAGCTTAGGGGCCAGGGGGAACACTGAAGCTTTCTTT,CASSLGARGNTEAFF
TRBV6-5,TRBJ1-1,once,NA,TGTGCCAGCAGTTACCTTACAGCGGGTCGGAACACTGAAGCTTTCTTT,CASSYLTAGRNTEAFF
TRBV20-1,TRBJ1-4,few,NA,TGCAGTGCTAGTCCTATGCGGAATGAAAAACTGTTTTTT,CSASPMRNEKLFF
TRBV2,TRBJ2-2,NA,TRBD2,TGTGCCAGCGGGACTAGCGGGAAGATCGGGGAGCTGTTTTTT,CASGTSGKIGELFF
TRBV20-1,TRBJ2-1,NA,NA,TGCAGTGCTAGTAGGAGACTGAACAATGAGCAGTTCTTC,CSASRRLNNEQFF
TRBV12-3/TRBV12-4,TRBJ1-2,NA,TRBD1,TGTGCCAGCAGTGCGGGACAGCTGTATGGCTACACCTTC,CASSAGQLYGYTF
TRBV7-2,TRBJ1-5,NA,NA,TGTGCCAGCAGCTTAGTGGTGACAGACAATCAGCCCCAGCATTTT,CASSLVVTDNQPQHF
TRBV18,TRBJ2-5,once,TRBD1,TGTGCCAGCTCACCACCGGCCAGGGGGCAAGAGACCCAGTACTTC,CASSPPARGQETQYF
TRBV14,TRBJ2-1,NA,TRBD1,TGTGCCAGCAGCCAAGATGCAGGGGGATGGAATGAGCAGTTCTTC,CASSQDAGGWNEQFF
TRBV5-4,TRBJ2-7,NA,NA,TGTGCCAGCACGACAGCGAACCTCCCCTACGAGCAGTACTTC,CASTTANLPYEQYF
TRBV15,TRBJ1-6,NA,TRBD1,TGTGCCACCAGCAGAACCGGGACAGCAAATTCACCCCTCCACTTT,CATSRTGTANSPLHF
TRBV6-5,TRBJ1-2,few,NA,TGTGCCAGCAGGGAGACAGCTAACTATGGCTACACCTTC,CASRETANYGYTF
TRBV9,TRBJ2-1,NA,TRBD1,TGTGCCAGCAGCACCCGACAGGGGGCGAATGAGCAGTTCTTC,CASSTRQGANEQFF
TRBV6-1,TRBJ2-1,once,TRBD2,TGTGCCAGCAGTGAAATAGGGCTAGCGGCCTACAATGAGCAGTTCTTC,CASSEIGLAAYNEQFF
TRBV4-3,TRBJ2-7,NA,TRBD2,TGCGCCAGCAGCCAGGGACTAGCGGAGGGATACGAGCAGTACTTC,CASSQGLAEGYEQYF
TRBV7-9,TRBJ1-2,NA,NA,TGTGCCAGCAGCTTAGCTCCCGGCAGGGCTTATGGCTACACCTTC,CASSLAPGRAYGYTF
TRBV19,TRBJ1-2,once,NA,TGTGCCAGTAGTCCGGGGGGCAGGATGGACTATGGCTACACCTTC,CASSPGGRMDYGYTF
TRBV19,TRBJ2-6,NA,NA,TGTGCCAGTAGTCCCGGAGGGATTGGGGCCAACGTCCTGACTTTC,CASSPGGIGANVLTF
TRBV11-2,TRBJ1-6,NA,TRBD1,TGTGCCAGCAGCCCCCTGGACAGGGAGAATTCACCCCTCCACTTT,CASSPLDRENSPLHF
TRBV14,TRBJ2-7,NA,TRBD2,TGTGCCAGCAGCCCCCTAGCGGGAGTCAGCTCCTACGAGCAGTACTTC,CASSPLAGVSSYEQYF
TRBV5-1,TRBJ2-5,NA,NA,TGCGCCAGCAGCCCGGACGCGGGGCCATGGGCAGAGACCCAGTACTTC,CASSPDAGPWAETQYF
TRBV7-8,TRBJ1-5,NA,TRBD1,TGTGCCAGCCGTGAAGGGGGCGGACAGCCCCAGCATTTT,CASREGGGQPQHF
TRBV7-9,TRBJ1-1,NA,NA,TGTGCCAGCAGCTTAATATTGAACACTGAAGCTTTCTTT,CASSLILNTEAFF
TRBV9,TRBJ2-1,NA,NA,TGTGCCAGCAGCGTAGAGGGGTCTACTTACAATGAGCAGTTCTTC,CASSVEGSTYNEQFF
TRBV2,TRBJ2-7,NA,NA,TGTGCCAGCATAGCTAGGGGAAGGGGCGCCTACGAGCAGTACTTC,CASIARGRGAYEQYF
TRBV13,TRBJ2-7,NA,TRBD2,TGTGCCAGCAGCCAACTAGCGGCCTCCTACGAGCAGTACTTC,CASSQLAASYEQYF
TRBV19,TRBJ1-1,NA,TRBD1,TGTGCCAGTAGTTCTTTTAGGGACAGGGACACTGAAGCTTTCTTT,CASSSFRDRDTEAFF
TRBV6-5,TRBJ1-2,NA,NA,TGTGCCGCCACAGGCGGCTATGGCTACACCTTC,CAATGGYGYTF
TRBV16,TRBJ2-3,NA,TRBD1,TGTGCCAGCAGCCAGCCCCGACAGGGTACAGATACGCAGTATTTT,CASSQPRQGTDTQYF
TRBV5-1,TRBJ1-6,NA,NA,TGCGCCAGCAGCTTGGGTACAGAAAATTCACCCCTCCACTTT,CASSLGTENSPLHF